The rows below give T cell receptor beta chains drawn from one sample of a study of T cell responses to AZD1222 COVID-19 vaccine. TCRdb's copy holds only in-frame clones and misses some; the assay was immunoSEQ multiplex PCR. This repertoire shows about 86,000 clones, 90% found once; its top ten account for 3%. The sequences come from peripheral blood, collected on day 0 of AZD1222 vaccination. The receptors derive from an adult in good health. Both conserved end residues are part of each CDR3. D genes are given only for firm matches.

J gene,D gene,V gene,CDR3 DNA,CDR3 protein
TRBJ1-2,NA,TRBV12-5,TGTGCTAGTGGAACTCCGGGCAAGGCTAACTATGGCTACACCTTC,CASGTPGKANYGYTF
TRBJ1-5,TRBD1,TRBV29-1,TGCAGCGTTAGTGACAGGGCCACTCAGCCCCAGCATTTT,CSVSDRATQPQHF
TRBJ1-1,NA,TRBV12-3/TRBV12-4,TGTGCCAGCAGTTTCTTCAAGGGGGCTGAAGCTTTCTTT,CASSFFKGAEAFF
TRBJ2-5,TRBD1,TRBV9,TGTGCCAGCAGCGTCGGGACAGGGACATACCAAGAGACCCAGTACTTC,CASSVGTGTYQETQYF
TRBJ1-6,NA,TRBV19,TGTGCCAGTAGCGGGGGCCGACATTCACCCCTCCACTTT,CASSGGRHSPLHF
TRBJ2-3,NA,TRBV6-1,TGTGCCAGCAGTGAAGCGCTTCAAGCGCGCACAGATACGCAGTATTTT,CASSEALQARTDTQYF
TRBJ2-3,NA,TRBV25-1,TGTGCCAGCAGTGAACCTGGGGCTGGAGATACGCAGTATTTT,CASSEPGAGDTQYF
TRBJ2-5,NA,TRBV3-1/TRBV3-2,TGTGCCAGCAGCCAAAAAAGTGCACCCCAAGAGACCCAGTACTTC,CASSQKSAPQETQYF
TRBJ2-1,NA,TRBV27,TGTGCCAGCAGTACCACGGACGACAATGAGCAGTTCTTC,CASSTTDDNEQFF
TRBJ2-5,TRBD1,TRBV7-9,TGTGCCAGCACGAATGGACAGGGGTTGTCAGAGACCCAGTACTTC,CASTNGQGLSETQYF
TRBJ2-7,NA,TRBV30,TGTGCCTGGGGCTTAGCCAGCGCCGAGCAGTACTTC,CAWGLASAEQYF
TRBJ2-7,NA,TRBV18,TGTGCCAGCTCACCCGGGACGACCTACGAGCAGTACTTC,CASSPGTTYEQYF
TRBJ1-5,NA,TRBV30,TGTGCCTGTCAGCTCCAGAGCAATCAGCCCCAGCATTTT,CACQLQSNQPQHF
TRBJ2-7,NA,TRBV27,TGTGCCAGCAGCCAAGACAGATACGAGCAGTACTTC,CASSQDRYEQYF
TRBJ2-2,TRBD2,TRBV19,TGTGCCAGCAGGGTAGCGGGGGACACCGGGGAGCTGTTTTTT,CASRVAGDTGELFF
TRBJ2-7,TRBD2,TRBV15,TGTGCCACCAGCAAGGGACTAGCCTACGAGCAGTACTTC,CATSKGLAYEQYF
TRBJ1-1,NA,TRBV5-1,TGCGCCAGCAGCTTGGCGACAGCCGACACTGAAGCTTTCTTT,CASSLATADTEAFF
TRBJ2-7,TRBD2,TRBV11-2,TGTGCCAGCAGCTTAGCTAGGACTAGCGGGGCTTGGGAGCAGTACTTC,CASSLARTSGAWEQYF
TRBJ2-7,TRBD1,TRBV11-2,TGTGCCAGCAGTCACAGGGCCGGGACAGGGGGTCCCGAGCAGTACTTC,CASSHRAGTGGPEQYF
TRBJ2-1,TRBD2,TRBV15,TGTGCCACCAGCTATACCGGGACTAGCGTACGCCCTTCGGACTTTGTAAAGGGCTACAATGAGCAGTTCTTC,CATSYTGTSVRPSDFVKGYNEQFF